These 15 T cell receptor beta chains came from one sample sequenced in a study of T-cell memory formation after mild COVID-19. TCRdb reprocessed the 5' RACE reads with MiXCR, giving one entry per CDR3 protein. The data contain roughly 560,000 distinct CDR3 sequences, 20% of them singletons. The sequencing sample was made of PBMCs or a T cell subset sorted from them (not recorded which). The receptors originated from an adult woman who had mild COVID-19 (a few samples of this study predate the infection). Cell type and time point are not known.

This clonotype was seen a handful of times. The CDR3 bases are TGTGCCAGCAGTTATCCACAAGCGGGAAACTACAATGAGCAGTTCTTC. Protein: CASSYPQAGNYNEQFF. The chain links TRBV6-2 or TRBV6-3 to TRBJ2-1, with TRBD2 matching 7 bases. CDR3 length: 16 residues. From germline, CDR1 is MNHEY and CDR2 SVGEGT. V dropped 3 bases and J dropped 3; count of bases not matched to a gene: 8.

This clonotype was counted only a few times. This chain joins TRBV5-1 and TRBJ2-7, with 8 bases fitting TRBD1. J gave up 4 bases and V 2 bases, and 8 bases lay outside the gene matches. Germline CDR1 SGHRS, CDR2 YFSETQ. This CDR3 comprises 15 residues. The CDR3 DNA is TGCGCCAGCAGCTTTAACACAGGGGGTCGGTACGAGCAGTACTTC. Translating gives CASSFNTGGRYEQYF. Complete variable domain (other parts from reference TRBV5-1 and TRBJ2-7): KAGVTQTPRYLIKTRGQQVTLSCSPISGHRSVSWYQQTPGQGLQFLFEYFSETQRNKGNFPGRFSGRQFSNSRSEMNVSTLELGDSALYLCASSFNTGGRYEQYFGPGTRLTVT.

This clonotype was seen a few times. The rearrangement uses TRBV7-9 and TRBJ1-1; tentatively, D is TRBD1 (5 bases). This CDR3 has 13 amino acids. V was pared by 5 bases and J by 6 bases, with 13 bases between. From germline, CDR1 is SEHNR and CDR2 FQNEAQ (reference sequence). CDR3: CASSAPGGAEAFF. The CDR3 coding sequence is TGTGCCAGCAGCGCCCCCGGGGGAGCTGAAGCTTTCTTT.

The chain recombines TRBV4-3 with TRBJ2-2, with D unclear. The CDR3 loop spans 12 amino acids. CDR1 LGHNA and CDR2 YSLEER come from the germline V gene. Trimming took 5 bases from V and 6 from J, leaving 7 bases between them. The CDR3 nucleotides read TGCGCCAGCAGCAAATTTTCCGGGGAGCTGTTTTTT. Translating it yields CASSKFSGELFF.

J is TRBJ2-1 and V is TRBV7-6; 8 bases fit TRBD1. V lost 6 bases and J lost 2; bases outside the gene matches: 6. CDR1 is SGHVS and CDR2 is FNYEAQ in the germline V gene. The CDR3 length is 15 residues. CDR3 nucleotide sequence: TGTGCCAGCAGGGCCGGGACAGGACCCTACAATGAGCAGTTCTTC. Translating it yields CASRAGTGPYNEQFF.

The chain has TRBV5-5 and TRBJ1-5; a possible D gene is TRBD1 (6 bases). From germline, CDR1 is SGHKS and CDR2 YYEKEE (reference sequence). V was trimmed by 0 bases and J by 10 bases, leaving 14 bases between them. The CDR3 runs 14 residues. The CDR3 reads CASSLGGGAKPQHF. The CDR3 DNA reads as TGTGCCAGCAGCTTGGGAGGGGGGGCGAAACCCCAGCATTTT.

The chain joins TRBV5-5 to TRBJ1-5; D possibly corresponds to TRBD1 (5 bases). The germline V gene has CDR1 SGHKS and CDR2 YYEKEE (reference sequence). The CDR3 totals 15 residues. With 7 bases removed from V and 3 bases from J, the gap between germline ends came to 17 bases. The CDR3 DNA reads as TGTGCCAGCGGCGGGGGGGTTGAGGTCAATCAGCCCCAGCATTTT. Residues: CASGGGVEVNQPQHF. The full variable domain, its missing parts supplied by reference TRBV5-5 and TRBJ1-5, is DAGVTQSPTHLIKTRGQQVTLRCSPISGHKSVSWYQQVLGQGPQFIFQYYEKEERGRGNFPDRFSARQFPNYSSELNVNALLLGDSALYLCASGGGVEVNQPQHFGDGTRLSIL.

This clonotype appeared a few times. The rearrangement joins TRBV5-1 to TRBJ1-4; possible D gene TRBD1, 6 bases. CDR3 size: 14 residues. From germline, CDR1 is SGHRS and CDR2 YFSETQ. V dropped 7 bases and J dropped 13 bases, with 23 bases sitting between them. CDR3 sequence (DNA): TGCGCCAGCTCCCCCCCGGGACAAGAAACTAGACTGTTTTTT. Translating it yields CASSPPGQETRLFF.

This clonotype has a handful of counts. The chain carries TRBV7-9 and TRBJ2-6; D remains ambiguous. The CDR3 sequence is 13 residues long. The V gene lost 8 bases and the J gene lost 3 bases, with 8 bases spanning the gap. Germline V gene data show CDR1 as SEHNR and CDR2 as FQNEAQ (reference sequence). CDR3 protein: CASGPRGANVLTF. In DNA form, the CDR3 reads TGTGCCAGCGGACCCCGTGGGGCCAACGTCCTGACTTTC.

The CDR3 spells CASIRARAAEAFF. The CDR3 DNA follows: TGTGCCAGCATCAGGGCTCGGGCCGCTGAAGCTTTCTTT. The chain links TRBV2 to TRBJ1-1; weak D call: TRBD1 (5 bases). Deletions cut 7 bases from V and 6 bases from J, with 15 bases between. There are 13 residues in the CDR3. CDR1 is SNHLY, CDR2 FYNNEI, per germline. Drawing the rest from reference TRBV2 and TRBJ1-1, the complete variable domain is EPEVTQTPSHQVTQMGQEVILRCVPISNHLYFYWYRQILGQKVEFLVSFYNNEISEKSEIFDDQFSVERPDGSNFTLKIRSTKLEDSAMYFCASIRARAAEAFFGQGTRLTVV.

The V gene is TRBV7-9, the J gene TRBJ2-3; 9 bases line up with TRBD2. The CDR3 runs 17 residues. Trimming took 2 bases from V and 2 from J; bases not matched to a gene: 8. The V gene's germline CDR1 is SEHNR and CDR2 FQNEAQ (reference sequence). CDR3 loop: CASSLSWASGDTDTQYF. DNA for the CDR3: TGTGCCAGCAGCTTATCTTGGGCTAGCGGGGACACAGATACGCAGTATTTT.

As regards this clonotype: A clone one base away is much larger, so this may be a read error. This chain uses TRBV7-9 with TRBJ2-3; D is uncertain. This CDR3 is 12 amino acids long. V dropped 6 bases and J dropped 0 bases, with 4 bases sitting between them. CDR1 is SEHNR, CDR2 FQNEAQ, per germline (reference sequence). The CDR3 sequence is CASRSSTDTQYF. CDR3 bases: TGTGCCAGCAGATCTAGCACAGATACGCAGTATTTT.

This chain joins TRBV5-1 and TRBJ2-7, with a weak D call TRBD2 (5 bases). Trimming removed 2 bases at V and 1 base at J, with 13 bases between. This CDR3 has 15 residues. The germline gives CDR1 SGHRS, CDR2 YFSETQ. CDR3 region: CASSFGDYSSYEQYF. The CDR3 DNA reads TGCGCCAGCAGCTTCGGAGACTACTCATCCTACGAGCAGTACTTC.

The genes are TRBV20-1 and TRBJ2-2; D gene uncertain. The CDR3 contains 14 residues. V was cut by 5 bases and J by 4 bases, with 14 bases left in between. Germline V gene sequence: CDR1 DFQATT, CDR2 SNEGSKA (reference sequence). As DNA, the CDR3 is TGCAGTGCTCAAGCCGGGTCGGGCACCGGGGAGCTGTTTTTT. It yields the protein CSAQAGSGTGELFF.

This clonotype was detected a few times. V gene TRBV24-1 combines with J gene TRBJ2-1; possible D gene TRBD1, 5 bases. There are 15 residues in the CDR3. Per germline, CDR1 KGHDR and CDR2 SFDVKD. Trimming pared 2 bases from V and 3 bases from J, leaving 10 bases between. In DNA form, the CDR3 reads TGTGCCACCAGTGATTCAGTAGGGGTCTACAATGAGCAGTTCTTC. Its translation: CATSDSVGVYNEQFF.